Below are 11 T cell receptor beta chains sequenced from a single sample in a study of blood T cell repertoires in COVID-19. TCRdb's copy holds only in-frame clones and misses some; the assay was immunoSEQ multiplex PCR. The repertoire holds hundreds of thousands of clones, with 75% to 85% as singletons. Sequenced input: peripheral blood. The receptors stem from a woman in her twenties or thirties with COVID-19, enrolled during active disease.

This chain uses TRBV7-2 with TRBJ2-5; D is perhaps TRBD1 (5 bases). This CDR3 contains 17 residues. Germline V gives CDR1 SGHTA, CDR2 FQGNSA. Deletions cut 2 bases from V and 4 bases from J, with 20 bases between. In DNA, the CDR3 is TGTGCCAGCAGCTTAACGGTCTTTGGGGCAGGCGGAGAGACCCAGTACTTC. Amino acids: CASSLTVFGAGGETQYF.

V and J are TRBV6-1 and TRBJ1-2, with TRBD1 as a possible D gene (5 bases). Germline assignment: CDR1 MNHNS and CDR2 SASEGT. The CDR3 is made up of 15 amino acids. Trimming removed 0 bases at V and 4 bases at J, with 12 bases between. As DNA, the CDR3 is TGTGCCAGCAGTGAAGCCTCCGGGGGGATCTATGGCTACACCTTC. Encoded protein: CASSEASGGIYGYTF.

The J gene is TRBJ2-7, the V gene TRBV6-6; TRBD2 aligns across 8 bases. With V trimmed by 2 bases and J by 9 bases, 9 bases remained unmatched. CDR1 is MNHNY and CDR2 is SVGAGI in the germline V gene (reference sequence). The CDR3 covers 14 residues. The CDR3, as DNA: TGTGCCAGCAGTTACAGGTCGGGAGGGCCTGGGCAGTACTTC. Its translation is CASSYRSGGPGQYF.

The genes are TRBV24-1 and TRBJ1-5; no firm D call. V dropped 2 bases and J dropped 1 base, with 8 bases sitting between them. The germline gives CDR1 KGHDR, CDR2 SFDVKD. The CDR3 length is 15 residues. Here the CDR3 DNA reads TGTGCCACCAGTGATTCCATAGAAAGCAATCAGCCCCAGCATTTT. Translated: CATSDSIESNQPQHF.

The chain joins TRBV10-3 to TRBJ1-1, with D tentatively TRBD1 (5 bases). There are 13 residues in the CDR3. Germline CDR1 and CDR2: ENHRY and SYGVKD. V gave up 6 bases and J gave up 4 bases, with 12 bases separating them. CDR3 sequence (DNA): TGTGCCATCAGCCTAGTCAGGGCCACTGAAGCTTTCTTT. Translated: CAISLVRATEAFF.

This clone was observed once. The sample holds other DNA sequences that translate to the same CDR3. CDR3 amino acids: CASSLDRGNTEAFF. The CDR3 DNA sequence: TGCGCCAGCAGCTTGGACAGGGGTAACACTGAAGCTTTCTTT. The chain employs TRBV5-1 and TRBJ1-1; 7 bases align to TRBD1. Germline CDR1 reads SGHRS; CDR2 reads YFSETQ. Trimming removed 0 bases from V and 2 bases from J; junction bases left unmatched: 1. The CDR3 has 14 amino acids.

This chain connects TRBV4-3 to TRBJ1-1, with a tentative D call TRBD1 (5 bases). The germline gives CDR1 LGHNA, CDR2 YSLEER. The CDR3 contains 15 residues. Trimming removed 4 bases at V and 4 bases at J, with 16 bases between. CDR3 sequence: CASSPGLSSLTEAFF. The CDR3 DNA is TGCGCCAGCAGCCCGGGACTGTCCAGCCTCACTGAAGCTTTCTTT.

This chain joins TRBV27 and TRBJ1-2; D unclear. CDR1 is MNHEY, CDR2 SMNVEV, per germline (reference sequence). This CDR3 is built from 13 residues. Deletions cut 5 bases from V and 1 base from J, with 8 bases between. The DNA of the CDR3 is TGTGCCAGCAGTCCGCACGGTAACTATGGCTACACCTTC. Protein: CASSPHGNYGYTF.

Only one count was recorded for this clone. This chain uses TRBV24-1 with TRBJ1-5; TRBD1 agrees at 7 bases. CDR1 and CDR2 (germline): KGHDR, SFDVKD. Trimming at V came to 4 bases and at J to 5 bases, leaving 10 bases not matched to a gene. The CDR3 extends over 16 amino acids. Here the CDR3 DNA reads TGTGCCACCAGTGACCGGACAGGCCCTTTAGATCAGCCCCAGCATTTT. Encoded protein: CATSDRTGPLDQPQHF.

The CDR3 DNA reads TGTGCCAGCAGCACTGTAGCGGCGGGCTATGGCTACACCTTC. As protein: CASSTVAAGYGYTF. This sequence joins TRBV5-6 and TRBJ1-2; D is uncertain. In germline, CDR1 is SGHDT, CDR2 YYEEEE. Trimming took off 4 bases at V and 4 bases at J, with 14 bases between the two ends. This CDR3 comprises 14 residues.

This clone has a single count. The chain is built from TRBV12-2 and TRBJ2-7; the D call of TRBD2 is as the table states it, not checked on the DNA. TRBV12-2 is described as a pseudogene. CDR3 length equals 16 residues. CDR3 loop: CASRLQPGGVSYEQYF. The DNA of the CDR3 is TGTGCAAGTCGCTTGCAGCCGGGCGGGGTCTCCTACGAGCAGTACTTC.